These T cell receptor beta chains were read from a single sample in a study of cytomegalovirus exposure and HLA in healthy donors. The repertoire was sequenced with immunoSEQ multiplex PCR; TCRdb's copy has only in-frame clones and lacks some. Of around 150,000 clones listed, over 80% are singletons. The sample consisted of PBMCs. The receptor source for this set is a man between 45 and 60 years old in good health and CMV-seropositive. The CDR3 runs from the conserved cysteine through the conserved F or W. Fields, in order: V gene, D gene, CDR3 length, clone size, J gene, CDR3 protein, CDR3 DNA. D genes are given only for firm matches. Where a row states a size, it is once, few, many or the class of an expanded clone; other rows omit it.

TRBV5-1	TRBD2	14	once	TRBJ2-7	CASSFTSGSYEQYF	TGCGCCAGCAGCTTTACTAGCGGATCCTACGAGCAGTACTTC
TRBV5-1	NA	13	NA	TRBJ1-2	CASSHQDFYGYTF	TGCGCCAGCAGCCATCAGGACTTCTATGGCTACACCTTC
TRBV7-2	TRBD1	15	NA	TRBJ1-6	CASSSTGTYGSPLHF	TGTGCCAGCAGCTCGACAGGGACCTATGGTTCACCCCTCCACTTT
TRBV10-3	NA	13	NA	TRBJ2-2	CAIQSQVGGELFF	TGTGCCATACAGTCACAGGTTGGCGGGGAGCTGTTTTTT
TRBV29-1	TRBD1	13	NA	TRBJ1-1	CSVGRTGGTEAFF	TGCAGCGTGGGACGGACAGGGGGAACTGAAGCTTTCTTT
TRBV27	TRBD1	13	NA	TRBJ2-3	CASRSRDREAQYF	TGTGCCAGCAGATCGCGGGACAGGGAAGCGCAGTATTTT
TRBV4-3	NA	14	few	TRBJ2-1	CASSQLPAGNEQFF	TGCGCCAGCAGCCAGCTACCCGCGGGAAACGAGCAGTTCTTC
TRBV19	TRBD1	15	NA	TRBJ1-1	CANPGGAYLNTEAFF	TGTGCCAATCCAGGGGGCGCGTACCTGAACACTGAAGCTTTCTTT
TRBV6-4	TRBD2	16	once	TRBJ2-2	CASNPTGRGDTGELFF	TGTGCCAGCAATCCCACAGGGCGGGGGGACACCGGGGAGCTGTTTTTT
TRBV18	NA	14	NA	TRBJ1-2	CASSLQQSSYGYTF	TGTGCCAGCTCACTACAACAGAGTAGCTATGGCTACACCTTC
TRBV4-2	NA	15	NA	TRBJ1-2	CASSQDLMRGIGYTF	TGTGCCAGCAGCCAAGATTTGATGAGGGGGATTGGCTACACCTTC
TRBV21-1	NA	14	NA	TRBJ2-3	CARETSANTDTQYF	TGTGCCAGAGAGACTAGCGCTAACACAGATACGCAGTATTTT
TRBV28	TRBD2	15	NA	TRBJ2-3	CASSQLAGGPLPQYF	TGTGCCAGCAGCCAACTAGCGGGGGGGCCTTTGCCGCAGTATTTT
TRBV27	NA	15	NA	TRBJ1-2	CASSLSAGLNYGYTF	TGTGCCAGCAGTTTATCGGCAGGGCTGAACTATGGCTACACCTTC
TRBV5-1	TRBD1	14	NA	TRBJ2-7	CASSTATGAYEQYF	TGCGCCAGCAGCACCGCGACAGGGGCCTACGAGCAGTACTTC
TRBV2	TRBD2	14	NA	TRBJ2-3	CASSLETGGDTQYF	TGTGCCAGCAGTCTGGAAACGGGAGGAGATACGCAGTATTTT
TRBV5-4	NA	16	NA	TRBJ1-2	CASSRPRDNSNYGYTF	TGTGCCAGCAGCCGGCCCCGGGACAACTCTAACTATGGCTACACCTTC
TRBV29-1	TRBD2	13	NA	TRBJ2-7	CSVTSGTGYEQYF	TGCAGCGTTACTAGCGGTACGGGCTACGAGCAGTACTTC
TRBV5-1	NA	14	NA	TRBJ1-2	CASSSGGPLYGYTF	TGCGCCAGCAGCTCTGGCGGCCCCCTCTATGGCTACACCTTC
TRBV7-7	TRBD2	13	NA	TRBJ2-7	CARRWEGSYEQYF	TGTGCCAGGAGGTGGGAGGGCTCCTACGAGCAGTACTTC
TRBV9	TRBD2	17	once	TRBJ2-1	CASSVGLSGGPGGEQFF	TGTGCCAGCAGCGTAGGGTTGAGCGGGGGACCCGGGGGGGAGCAGTTCTTC
TRBV5-1	TRBD2	15	NA	TRBJ2-7	CASSSLAGGAHEQYF	TGCGCCAGCAGCTCGCTAGCGGGAGGGGCTCACGAGCAGTACTTC
TRBV9	NA	15	few	TRBJ2-1	CASSVAGAGGNEQFF	TGTGCCAGCAGCGTAGCTGGGGCCGGGGGCAATGAGCAGTTCTTC
TRBV7-9	TRBD1	16	NA	TRBJ2-5	CASSPPGQGRREAQYF	TGTGCCAGCAGCCCCCCGGGACAGGGCCGCCGGGAGGCCCAGTACTTC
TRBV5-4	TRBD2	17	NA	TRBJ2-7	CASSFGTSGGRSYEQYF	TGTGCCAGCAGCTTCGGGACTAGCGGGGGCCGCTCCTACGAGCAGTACTTC